The rows below give T cell receptor beta chains drawn from one sample of a study of shared clonotypes between healthy human individuals. Assay: immunoSEQ multiplex PCR; the TCRdb copy retains only in-frame clones and omits some. Here the sample spans over a million clones, about four fifths being singletons. The sequenced material came from memory CD4+ T cells from PBMCs. Every receptor here comes from a man aged 18-30 years in good health. Some clones in this sample may be carry-over from other donors' samples. The CDR3 runs from the conserved cysteine through the conserved F or W. Fields, in order: D gene, V gene, J gene, clone size, CDR3 protein, CDR3 DNA. The D gene is left open where the match is weak. Clone size is not always given. Where it is, it says once, few, many or a class for expanded clones.

.,TRBV4-1,TRBJ2-5,.,CASSQVGQEETQYF,TGCGCCAGCAGCCAAGTTGGGCAGGAAGAGACCCAGTACTTC
.,TRBV7-2,TRBJ1-3,.,CASSLGLGNTIYF,TGTGCCAGCAGCTTGGGACTTGGAAACACCATATATTTT
TRBD1,TRBV11-1,TRBJ1-2,.,CASSFQGASYGYTF,TGTGCCAGCAGCTTTCAGGGGGCGAGCTATGGCTACACCTTC
TRBD2,TRBV29-1,TRBJ2-5,few,CSVTSGAETQYF,TGCAGCGTGACCAGCGGGGCAGAGACCCAGTACTTC
.,TRBV7-2,TRBJ2-1,few,CASSLARGNEQFF,TGTGCCAGCAGCTTAGCGCGCGGAAATGAGCAGTTCTTC
.,TRBV6-1,TRBJ1-5,.,CASSKDRGNQPQHF,TGTGCCAGCAGTAAGGACCGAGGGAATCAGCCCCAGCATTTT
.,TRBV19,TRBJ1-2,.,CASSIGGGYTF,TGTGCCAGTAGTATAGGTGGTGGCTACACCTTC
TRBD1,TRBV6-1,TRBJ1-2,.,CASSEAGTDYGYTF,TGTGCCAGCAGTGAAGCCGGGACAGACTATGGCTACACCTTC
.,TRBV6-1,TRBJ1-5,few,CASRVTRSQPQHF,TGTGCCAGCAGGGTGACTCGGAGTCAGCCCCAGCATTTT
.,TRBV18,TRBJ1-5,once,CASSPTKGERQPQHF,TGTGCCAGCTCACCTACAAAAGGGGAACGGCAGCCCCAGCATTTT
.,TRBV6-1,TRBJ2-7,.,CAGGHREWEQYF,TGTGCCGGGGGACACCGGGAATGGGAGCAGTACTTC
.,TRBV7-9,TRBJ2-1,.,CASSFVSRAEFF,TGTGCCAGCAGCTTTGTTTCTCGGGCCGAGTTCTTC
.,TRBV5-1,TRBJ2-1,.,CASSLSLGGWDNEQFF,TGCGCCAGCAGCTTGTCACTAGGGGGTTGGGACAATGAGCAGTTCTTC
.,TRBV7-9,TRBJ1-4,.,CASSLWGEDEKLFF,TGTGCCAGCAGCTTGTGGGGTGAGGATGAAAAACTGTTTTTT
.,TRBV6-1,TRBJ1-2,.,CASSEASGGYTF,TGTGCCAGCAGTGAAGCTTCCGGAGGCTACACCTTC
.,TRBV2,TRBJ2-7,few,CASSVELLAYEQYF,TGTGCCAGCAGTGTGGAGCTCCTAGCCTACGAGCAGTACTTC
.,TRBV5-8,TRBJ1-3,.,CASSLAARNTIYF,TGTGCCAGCAGCTTGGCGGCTAGAAACACCATATATTTT
.,TRBV28,TRBJ1-1,once,CASIKSGMNTEAFF,TGTGCCAGCATTAAGTCAGGGATGAACACTGAAGCTTTCTTT
TRBD2,TRBV7-9,TRBJ2-1,few,CASSLRTSGGEQFF,TGTGCCAGCAGCTTGAGGACTAGCGGGGGGGAGCAGTTCTTC
.,TRBV15,TRBJ2-1,.,CATSRVLADNEQFF,TGTGCCACCAGCAGAGTTCTAGCAGACAATGAGCAGTTCTTC
TRBD2,TRBV2,TRBJ2-7,.,CASKPGTSGPYEQYF,TGTGCCAGCAAGCCCGGGACTAGCGGTCCCTACGAGCAGTACTTC
.,TRBV5-1,TRBJ1-1,many,CASSLRGNTEAFF,TGCGCCAGCAGCCTCAGGGGGAACACTGAAGCTTTCTTT